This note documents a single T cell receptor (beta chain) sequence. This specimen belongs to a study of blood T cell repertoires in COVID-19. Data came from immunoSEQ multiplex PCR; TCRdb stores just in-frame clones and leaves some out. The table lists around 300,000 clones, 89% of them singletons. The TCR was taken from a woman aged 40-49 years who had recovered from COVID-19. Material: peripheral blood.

In DNA, the CDR3 is TGTGCCAGCAGTCTCGGAGCCTCCGTAAACATTCAGTACTTC. It translates to CASSLGASVNIQYF. V gene TRBV27 combines with J gene TRBJ2-4; D remains ambiguous. Germline values: CDR1 MNHEY, CDR2 SMNVEV (reference sequence). This CDR3 has 14 residues. Trimming left V 5 bases short and J 6 bases short, with 14 bases between.